This T cell receptor beta chain was recorded in a study of blood T cell repertoires in COVID-19. Overall study: COVID-19 samples collected from the United States, Italy and Spain covered acute and convalescent phases. The analysed material was cDNA or gDNA that came from T cells, B-cell-depleted T cells, or PBMCs.

This CDR3 has 16 residues. The germline CDR1 and CDR2 sequences are SGHTA and FQGNSA. V was pared by 2 bases and J by 7 bases, with 12 bases of the junction left unmatched. The authors' processing: Reference gene primers were amplified, and this amplification served to estimate nucleated cell counts. Generated by immunoSEQ multiplex PCR, the TCRdb table keeps only in-frame clones and is missing some. The V and J calls and the clone size are those of that table, but D and trimming were determined from the DNA. This sample yields about 210,000 clones, of which around 84% are seen a single time; roughly 8.7% belongs to the top ten.

The receptor was derived from a man between 45 and 60 years old with active or convalescent COVID-19. The sequencing sample was made of peripheral blood. The chain couples TRBV7-2 to TRBJ2-7, with 9 bases identical to TRBD2. CDR3 residues: CASSLYPTGREGEQYF. The CDR3 nucleotides are TGTGCCAGCAGCTTATACCCGACGGGGCGGGAGGGGGAGCAGTACTTC.